These 22 T cell receptor beta chains originate from one sample sequenced in a study of blood T cell repertoires in COVID-19. The assay was immunoSEQ multiplex PCR, and TCRdb's table has in-frame clones only and misses some. The sample lists 150,000 or so clones, 85% to 90% occurring once. Sequencing used peripheral blood. These receptors all stem from a man between 18 and 35 years old with COVID-19, enrolled during active disease.

CDR3 protein: CASTFLGQGVYEQYF. DNA of the CDR3: TGTGCCAGCACCTTCCTGGGACAGGGAGTCTACGAGCAGTACTTC. This chain uses TRBV28 with TRBJ2-7; 9 nucleotides match TRBD1. Germline CDR1 reads MDHEN; CDR2 reads SYDVKM. This CDR3 has 15 amino acids. Trimming cost V 7 bases and J 3 bases; bases outside gene matches: 10.

Of note for this clone: The junction shows a germline mismatch at one end, possibly a read error. The genes are TRBV6-2 or TRBV6-3 and TRBJ2-7, with no clear D. This CDR3 is 11 amino acids long. The germline V gene has CDR1 MNHEY and CDR2 SVGEGT. CDR3 loop: CASSYSDEQYF. CDR3 DNA sequence: TGTGCCAGCAGTTACTCCGACGAGCAGTACTTC.

This chain connects TRBV12-3 or TRBV12-4 to TRBJ2-7, with a weak D call TRBD2 (5 bases). V was pared by 6 bases and J by 3 bases, with 12 bases between. The CDR3 runs 13 residues. The CDR3: CASRRAGDYEQYF. The DNA for the CDR3 is TGTGCCAGCAGGCGGGCCGGAGACTACGAGCAGTACTTC.

The chain uses TRBV27 and TRBJ2-3, with TRBD2 matching 14 bases. With V trimmed by 5 bases and J by 10 bases, 2 bases remained unmatched. CDR3 length equals 13 residues. Per the germline V gene, CDR1 is MNHEY and CDR2 is SMNVEV (reference sequence). As DNA, the CDR3 is TGTGCCAGCAGTATGACTAGCGGGGGGGCGCAGTATTTT. Residues: CASSMTSGGAQYF.

J is TRBJ2-7 and V is TRBV15, with D hard to call. Germline-derived CDR1 and CDR2 are LNHNV and YYDKDF (reference sequence). Trimming pared 3 bases from V and 3 bases from J, leaving 9 bases between. This CDR3 is 13 amino acids long. The CDR3 reads CATSREKSYEQYF. The CDR3 bases are TGTGCCACCAGCAGGGAGAAGAGCTACGAGCAGTACTTC.

The chain combines TRBV29-1 with TRBJ2-7; 9 bases align to TRBD1. CDR3 length: 13 residues. The germline gives CDR1 SQVTM, CDR2 ANQGSEA. V dropped 6 bases and J dropped 3; count of bases not matched to a gene: 6. The CDR3 reads CSVPSDRGYEQYF. The CDR3 bases are TGCAGCGTGCCCTCGGACAGGGGCTACGAGCAGTACTTC.

This CDR3 reads CASSPLAGGSQETQYF. CDR3 bases: TGTGCCAGCAGCCCCCTGGCGGGAGGGTCCCAAGAGACCCAGTACTTC. The chain has TRBV5-6 and TRBJ2-5, with 9 bases matching TRBD2. Trimming removed 4 bases from V and 1 base from J; junction bases left unmatched: 8. The CDR3 runs 16 residues. Germline V gene sequence: CDR1 SGHDT, CDR2 YYEEEE.

This clone occurred once. The V and J genes are TRBV4-1 and TRBJ2-4; D gene uncertain. The CDR3 covers 14 residues. Deletions cut 1 base from V and 14 bases from J, with 18 bases between. Looked up from germline, CDR1 is MGHRA and CDR2 is YSYEKL. The CDR3 loop is CASSQVLTVGREYF. The CDR3 DNA reads TGCGCCAGCAGCCAAGTGTTGACGGTGGGCCGCGAGTACTTC.

The chain links TRBV24-1 to TRBJ2-1, with TRBD2 matching 9 bases. Germline CDR1 is KGHDR and CDR2 is SFDVKD. V shed 9 bases, J shed 6 bases, and the junction held 14 bases outside the gene matches. The CDR3 runs to 16 residues. For the CDR3, the DNA is TGTGCCACCGGCAGGTCCATAAGCGGGAGGACCAATGAGCAGTTCTTC. As protein: CATGRSISGRTNEQFF.

The rearrangement joins TRBV5-5 to TRBJ1-1; D unresolved. The CDR3 runs 13 residues. Germline loops: CDR1 SGHKS, CDR2 YYEKEE (reference sequence). V lost 4 bases, J lost 0 bases, and 7 bases lay in between. CDR3 sequence: CASSISLNTEAFF. CDR3 in DNA: TGTGCCAGCAGCATAAGCCTGAACACTGAAGCTTTCTTT.

J is TRBJ2-1 and V is TRBV5-1; D is ambiguous. The CDR3 loop spans 16 amino acids. Germline V CDR1 and CDR2: SGHRS, YFSETQ. With 0 bases removed from V and 0 bases from J, the gap between germline ends came to 10 bases. The CDR3 DNA is TGCGCCAGCAGCTTGGTGCCCCCCAGCTCCTACAATGAGCAGTTCTTC. Amino acid sequence: CASSLVPPSSYNEQFF.

V and J are TRBV2 and TRBJ1-2; possibly TRBD1 for D (5 bases). The CDR3 loop spans 14 amino acids. Between the trimmed V and J ends, which lost 2 bases and 5 bases, there was a span of 12 bases. Germline V gene data show CDR1 as SNHLY and CDR2 as FYNNEI. The DNA for the CDR3 is TGTGCCAGCAGTGAATCGGCAGGGTCGTATGGCTACACCTTC. The encoded protein is CASSESAGSYGYTF.

The chain carries TRBV18 and TRBJ2-7; D possibly corresponds to TRBD2 (7 bases). CDR3 length: 15 residues. Germline loops: CDR1 KGHSH, CDR2 LQKENI. Deletions cut 6 bases from V and 1 base from J, with 16 bases between. The CDR3 DNA follows: TGTGCCAGCTCGAAAGGGGGGGTATCGTCCTACGAGCAGTACTTC. Its translation is CASSKGGVSSYEQYF.

The V and J genes are TRBV10-3 and TRBJ2-1; D gene uncertain. Germline lookup yields CDR1 ENHRY and CDR2 SYGVKD. The CDR3 consists of 13 residues. V gave up 0 bases and J gave up 7 bases, with 7 bases separating them. CDR3 sequence reads: CAISESRGNEQFF. CDR3 nucleotides: TGTGCCATCAGTGAGTCTCGAGGAAATGAGCAGTTCTTC.

The rearrangement joins TRBV27 to TRBJ1-2; TRBD1 might be the D (6 bases). V was clipped by 3 bases and J by 6 bases, with 17 bases between them. Per the germline V gene, CDR1 is MNHEY and CDR2 is SMNVEV (reference sequence). The CDR3 is made up of 15 amino acids. DNA of the CDR3: TGTGCCAGCAGTTTCGGGGGGGGGCAGGGTGATGGCTACACCTTC. This codes for CASSFGGGQGDGYTF.

This sequence joins TRBV12-5 and TRBJ2-5, with TRBD1 matching over 9 bases. This CDR3 region has 13 residues. Germline CDR1 is LGHNT and CDR2 is FRNRAP. J lost 4 bases, V lost 6 bases, and 3 bases had no gene match. The CDR3 DNA sequence: TGTGCTAGTGGAACGGACAGGGGAGAGACCCAGTACTTC. Protein sequence: CASGTDRGETQYF.

This rearrangement joins TRBV5-1 to TRBJ2-3; 12 bases agree with TRBD2. The germline V gene encodes CDR1 SGHRS and CDR2 YFSETQ. V was pared by 0 bases and J by 2 bases, with 4 bases of the junction left unmatched. The CDR3 spans 17 residues. The CDR3: CASSLATSGRHTDTQYF. CDR3 in DNA: TGCGCCAGCAGCTTGGCCACTAGCGGGAGGCACACAGATACGCAGTATTTT.

The rearrangement links TRBV19 to TRBJ2-1; 7 nucleotides agree with TRBD2. The CDR3 sequence is 15 residues long. V lost 7 bases, J lost 0 bases, and 6 bases stayed unmatched. Germline CDR1 and CDR2: LNHDA and SQIVND (reference sequence). The CDR3 loop reads CASTSGGSSYNEQFF. CDR3 DNA: TGTGCCAGTACCTCGGGCGGGAGCTCCTACAATGAGCAGTTCTTC.

This clone is a singleton in its sample. One end of the junction is discordant with germline, which a read error may explain. The genes are TRBV2 and TRBJ1-4; TRBD1 matches at 7 bases. Germline assignment: CDR1 SNHLY and CDR2 FYNNEI. The CDR3 length is 12 residues. CDR3 amino acids: CAGDSENEKLLF. CDR3 bases: TGTGCCGGGGACAGCGAAAATGAAAAACTGCTTTTT. The complete variable domain, with remaining parts taken from reference TRBV2 and TRBJ1-4, reads EPEVTQTPSHQVTQMGQEVILRCVPISNHLYFYWYRQILGQKVEFLVSFYNNEISEKSEIFDDQFSVERPDGSNFTLKIRSTKLEDSAMYFCAGDSENEKLLFGSGTQLSVL.

With regard to this clone: The same CDR3 also results from other DNA sequences found in this sample. V and J are TRBV5-1 and TRBJ2-3, with D unclear. Per the germline V gene, CDR1 is SGHRS and CDR2 is YFSETQ. Trimming took off 3 bases at V and 4 bases at J, with 9 bases between the two ends. The CDR3 runs 13 residues. CDR3 coding DNA: TGCGCCAGCAGCTCTGATCGCGCAGATACGCAGTATTTT. Its translation is CASSSDRADTQYF. Filled out from reference TRBV5-1 and TRBJ2-3, the complete variable domain reads KAGVTQTPRYLIKTRGQQVTLSCSPISGHRSVSWYQQTPGQGLQFLFEYFSETQRNKGNFPGRFSGRQFSNSRSEMNVSTLELGDSALYLCASSSDRADTQYFGPGTRLTVL.

The chain combines TRBV7-9 with TRBJ1-5; TRBD1 matches at 9 bases. After removal of 5 bases from V and 2 bases from J, the junction contained 4 bases not matched to a gene. This CDR3 is 15 amino acids long. In germline, CDR1 is SEHNR, CDR2 FQNEAQ (reference sequence). CDR3 protein: CASSTGQGRNQPQHF. In DNA, the CDR3 is TGTGCCAGCAGCACCGGACAGGGGCGCAATCAGCCCCAGCATTTT.

The chain uses TRBV2 and TRBJ2-3; maybe TRBD2 (6 bases). CDR1 and CDR2 (germline): SNHLY, FYNNEI. CDR3 length equals 15 residues. V dropped 3 bases and J dropped 9 bases, with 19 bases sitting between them. The CDR3 sequence: CASSDRTSSAGTQYF. The CDR3 region has the DNA TGTGCCAGCAGTGATAGGACATCTAGCGCCGGGACGCAGTATTTT.